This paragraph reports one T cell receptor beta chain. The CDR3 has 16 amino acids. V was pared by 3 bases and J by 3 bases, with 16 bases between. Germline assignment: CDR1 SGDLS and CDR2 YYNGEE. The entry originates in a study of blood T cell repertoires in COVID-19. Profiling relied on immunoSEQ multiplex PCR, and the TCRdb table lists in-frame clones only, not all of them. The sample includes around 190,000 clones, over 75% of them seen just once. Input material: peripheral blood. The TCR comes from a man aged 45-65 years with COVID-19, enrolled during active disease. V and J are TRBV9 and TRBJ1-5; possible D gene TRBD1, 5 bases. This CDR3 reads CASSEGQGLDNQPQHF. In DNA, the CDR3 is TGTGCCAGCAGCGAGGGGCAGGGCTTAGACAATCAGCCCCAGCATTTT.